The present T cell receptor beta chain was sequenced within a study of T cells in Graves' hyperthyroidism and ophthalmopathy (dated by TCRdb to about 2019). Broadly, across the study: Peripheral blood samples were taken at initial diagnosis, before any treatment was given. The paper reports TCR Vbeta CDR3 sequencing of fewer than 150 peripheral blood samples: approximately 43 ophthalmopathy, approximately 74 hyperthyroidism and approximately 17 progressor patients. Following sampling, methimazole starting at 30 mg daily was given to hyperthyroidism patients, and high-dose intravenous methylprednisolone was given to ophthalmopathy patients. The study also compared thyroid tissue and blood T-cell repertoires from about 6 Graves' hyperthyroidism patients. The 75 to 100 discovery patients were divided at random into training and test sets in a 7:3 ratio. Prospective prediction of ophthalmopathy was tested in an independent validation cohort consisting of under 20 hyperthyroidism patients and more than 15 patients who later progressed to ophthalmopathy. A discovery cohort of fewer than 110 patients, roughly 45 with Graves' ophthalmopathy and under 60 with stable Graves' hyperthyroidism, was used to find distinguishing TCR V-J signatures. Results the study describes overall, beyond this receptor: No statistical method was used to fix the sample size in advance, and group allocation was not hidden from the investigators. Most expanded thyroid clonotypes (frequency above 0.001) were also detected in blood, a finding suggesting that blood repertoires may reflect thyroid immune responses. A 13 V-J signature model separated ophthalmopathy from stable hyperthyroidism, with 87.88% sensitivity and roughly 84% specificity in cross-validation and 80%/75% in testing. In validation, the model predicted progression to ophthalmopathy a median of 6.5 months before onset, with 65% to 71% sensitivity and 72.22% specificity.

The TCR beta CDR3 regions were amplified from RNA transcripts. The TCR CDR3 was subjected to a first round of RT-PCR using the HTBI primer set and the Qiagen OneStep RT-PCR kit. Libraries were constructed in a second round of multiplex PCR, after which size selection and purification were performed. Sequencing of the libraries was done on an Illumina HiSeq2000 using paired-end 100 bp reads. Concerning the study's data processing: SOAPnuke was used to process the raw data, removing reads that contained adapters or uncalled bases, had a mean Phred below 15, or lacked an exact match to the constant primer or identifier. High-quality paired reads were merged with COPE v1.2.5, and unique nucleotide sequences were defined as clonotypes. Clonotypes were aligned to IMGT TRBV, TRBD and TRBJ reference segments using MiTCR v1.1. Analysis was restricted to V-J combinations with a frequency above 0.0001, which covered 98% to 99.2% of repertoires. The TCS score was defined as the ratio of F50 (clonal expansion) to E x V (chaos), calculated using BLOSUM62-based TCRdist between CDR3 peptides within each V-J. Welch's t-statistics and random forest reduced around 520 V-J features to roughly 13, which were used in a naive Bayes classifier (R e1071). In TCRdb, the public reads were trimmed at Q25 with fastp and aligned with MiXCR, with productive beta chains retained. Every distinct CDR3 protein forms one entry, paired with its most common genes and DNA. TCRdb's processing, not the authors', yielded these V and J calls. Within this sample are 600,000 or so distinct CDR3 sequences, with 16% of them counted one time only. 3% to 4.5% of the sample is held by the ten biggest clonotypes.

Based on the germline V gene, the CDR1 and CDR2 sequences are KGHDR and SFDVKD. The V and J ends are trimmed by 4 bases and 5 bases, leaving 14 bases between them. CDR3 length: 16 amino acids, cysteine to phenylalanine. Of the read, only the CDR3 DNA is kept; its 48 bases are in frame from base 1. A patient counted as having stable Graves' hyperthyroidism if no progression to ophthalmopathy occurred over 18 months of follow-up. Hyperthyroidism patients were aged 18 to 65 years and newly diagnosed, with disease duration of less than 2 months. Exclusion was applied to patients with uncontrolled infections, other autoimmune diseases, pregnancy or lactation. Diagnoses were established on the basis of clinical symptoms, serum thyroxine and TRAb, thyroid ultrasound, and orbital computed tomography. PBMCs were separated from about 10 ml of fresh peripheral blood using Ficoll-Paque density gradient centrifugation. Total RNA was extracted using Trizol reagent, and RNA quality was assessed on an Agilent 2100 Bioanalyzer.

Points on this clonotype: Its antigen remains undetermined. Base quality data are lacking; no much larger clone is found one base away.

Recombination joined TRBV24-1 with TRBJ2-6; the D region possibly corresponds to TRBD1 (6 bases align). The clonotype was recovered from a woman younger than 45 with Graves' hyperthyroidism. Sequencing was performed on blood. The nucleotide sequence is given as TGTGCCACCAGTGACCCGGTGGGGGCGAGGGCCAACGTCCTGACTTTC. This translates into CATSDPVGARANVLTF.